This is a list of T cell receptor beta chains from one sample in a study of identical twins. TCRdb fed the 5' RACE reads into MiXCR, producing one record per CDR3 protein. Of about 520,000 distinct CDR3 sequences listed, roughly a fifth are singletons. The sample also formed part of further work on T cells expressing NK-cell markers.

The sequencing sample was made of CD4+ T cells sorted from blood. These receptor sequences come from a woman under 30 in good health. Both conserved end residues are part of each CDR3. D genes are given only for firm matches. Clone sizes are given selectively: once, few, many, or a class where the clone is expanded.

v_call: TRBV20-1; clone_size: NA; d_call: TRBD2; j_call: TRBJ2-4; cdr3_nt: TGCAGTGCTAGACGCGGGGGGCCTGGAGTCATTCAGTACTTC; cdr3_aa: CSARRGGPGVIQYF
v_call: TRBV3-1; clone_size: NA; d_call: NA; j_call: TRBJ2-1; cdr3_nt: TGTGCCAGCAGCCAGATTCAGGCCGAGCAGTTCTTC; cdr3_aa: CASSQIQAEQFF
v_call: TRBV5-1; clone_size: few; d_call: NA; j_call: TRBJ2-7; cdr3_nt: TGCGCCAGCAGCACGCGGTCTGGGTCCTACGAGCAGTACTTC; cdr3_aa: CASSTRSGSYEQYF
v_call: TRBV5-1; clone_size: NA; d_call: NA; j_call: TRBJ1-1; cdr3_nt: TGCGCCAGCAGCATTGACAATATGAACACTGAAGCTTTCTTT; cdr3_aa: CASSIDNMNTEAFF
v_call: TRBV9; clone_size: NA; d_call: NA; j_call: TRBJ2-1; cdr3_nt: TGTGCCAGCAGCGCGACTAGTAAAGGGCCAATCAATGAGCAGTTCTTC; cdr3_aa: CASSATSKGPINEQFF
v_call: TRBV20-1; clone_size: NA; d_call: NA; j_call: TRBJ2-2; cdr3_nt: TGCAGTGCTTCCTCATCGGGCGGGACCATATCCGGGGAGCTGTTTTTT; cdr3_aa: CSASSSGGTISGELFF
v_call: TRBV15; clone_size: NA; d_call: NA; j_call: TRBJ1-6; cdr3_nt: TGTGCCACCAGCAGAGCGGGGAATAATTCACCCCTCCACTTT; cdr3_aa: CATSRAGNNSPLHF
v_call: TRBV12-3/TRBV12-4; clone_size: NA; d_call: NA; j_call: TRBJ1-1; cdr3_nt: TGTGCCAGCAGTCGGAGGGGGATGAACACTGAAGCTTTCTTT; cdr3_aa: CASSRRGMNTEAFF
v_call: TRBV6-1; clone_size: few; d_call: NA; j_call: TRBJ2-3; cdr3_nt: TGTGCCACCCCAGGGGGGCCAGGATCAGATACGCAGTATTTT; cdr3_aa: CATPGGPGSDTQYF
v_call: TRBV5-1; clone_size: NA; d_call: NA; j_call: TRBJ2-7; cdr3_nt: TGCGCCAGCAGCCGTGGGACCGTATCTTACGAGCAGTACTTC; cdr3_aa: CASSRGTVSYEQYF
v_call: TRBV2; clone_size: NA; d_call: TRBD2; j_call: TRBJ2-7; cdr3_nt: TGTGCCAGCAGTGAAGCGCTTAGGACTAGCGGCACCAACGAGCAGTACTTC; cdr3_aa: CASSEALRTSGTNEQYF
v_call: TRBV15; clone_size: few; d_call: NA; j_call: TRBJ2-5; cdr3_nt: TGTGCCACCAGCAGCGGGGGCGGAACTCAAGAGACCCAGTACTTC; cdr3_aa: CATSSGGGTQETQYF
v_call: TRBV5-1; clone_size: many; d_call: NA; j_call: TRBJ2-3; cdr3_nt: TGTGCCAGCAGCCTAGAAAGCACAGATACGCAGTATTTT; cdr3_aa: CASSLESTDTQYF
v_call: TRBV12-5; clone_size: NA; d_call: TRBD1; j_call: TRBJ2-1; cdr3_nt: TGTGCTACCGGGACAGGCTACAATGAGCAGTTCTTC; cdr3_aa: CATGTGYNEQFF
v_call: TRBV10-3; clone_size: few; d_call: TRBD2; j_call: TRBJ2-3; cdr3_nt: TGTGCCATCAGTGAGTGGTCTAGCGGGAGAACAGATACGCAGTATTTT; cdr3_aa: CAISEWSSGRTDTQYF
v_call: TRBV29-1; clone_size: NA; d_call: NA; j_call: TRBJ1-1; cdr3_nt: TGCAGCGCGCCCGGGGACGGAGTCACTGAAGCTTTCTTT; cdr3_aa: CSAPGDGVTEAFF
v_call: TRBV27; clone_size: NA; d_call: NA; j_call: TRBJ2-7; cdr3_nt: TGTGCCAGCAGTTTATCTGTTGGAGGGCGGGGATACGAGCAGTACTTC; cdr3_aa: CASSLSVGGRGYEQYF
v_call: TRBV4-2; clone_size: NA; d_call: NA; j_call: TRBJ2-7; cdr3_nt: TGTGCCAGCAGCCAAGAGAGGATTCCGGCGCTCTACGAGCAGTACTTC; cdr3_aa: CASSQERIPALYEQYF
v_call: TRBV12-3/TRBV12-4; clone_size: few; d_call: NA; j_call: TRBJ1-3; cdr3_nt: TGTGCCAGCAGACCAGGGGTCCTCTCTGGAAACACCATATATTTT; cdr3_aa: CASRPGVLSGNTIYF
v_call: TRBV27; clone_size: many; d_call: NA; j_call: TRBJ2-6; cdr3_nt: TGTGCCGCGAGAGGAACTGGGGCCAACGTCCTGACTTTC; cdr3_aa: CAARGTGANVLTF
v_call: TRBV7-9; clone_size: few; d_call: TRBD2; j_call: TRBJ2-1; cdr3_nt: TGTGCCAGCAGCCCGATGGGACTAGCGGGGCGGAATGAGCAGTTCTTC; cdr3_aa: CASSPMGLAGRNEQFF
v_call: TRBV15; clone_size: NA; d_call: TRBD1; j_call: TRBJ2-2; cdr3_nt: TGTGCCACCAGGGGACAGGCGAACACCGGGGAGCTGTTTTTT; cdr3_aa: CATRGQANTGELFF
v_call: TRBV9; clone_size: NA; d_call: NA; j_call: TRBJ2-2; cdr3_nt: TGTGCCAGCAGCATAGCGGACACCGCGAACACCGGGGAGCTGTTTTTT; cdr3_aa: CASSIADTANTGELFF
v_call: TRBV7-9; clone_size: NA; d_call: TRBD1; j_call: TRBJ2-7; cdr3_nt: TGTGCCAGCAGCCCGGACAGGGACGCCTACGAGCAGTACTTC; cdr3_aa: CASSPDRDAYEQYF
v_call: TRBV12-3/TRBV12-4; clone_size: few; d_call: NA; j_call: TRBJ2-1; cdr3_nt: TGTGCCAGCAGAAAGACAGGAATAGTCAATGAGCAGTTCTTC; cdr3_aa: CASRKTGIVNEQFF
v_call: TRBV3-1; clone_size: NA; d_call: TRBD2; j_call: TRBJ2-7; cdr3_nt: TGTGCCAGCAGCGGCGGGGGGGCACGCTCCTACGAGCAGTACTTC; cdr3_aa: CASSGGGARSYEQYF
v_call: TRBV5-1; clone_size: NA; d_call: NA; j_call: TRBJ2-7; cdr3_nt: TGCGCCAGCAGTGCGGGGACAGCTAATTCCTACGAGCAGTACTTC; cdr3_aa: CASSAGTANSYEQYF
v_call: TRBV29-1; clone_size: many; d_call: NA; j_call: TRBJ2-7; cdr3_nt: TGCAGCCAAGGCAGGGCGAGAGAGCAGTACTTC; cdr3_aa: CSQGRAREQYF
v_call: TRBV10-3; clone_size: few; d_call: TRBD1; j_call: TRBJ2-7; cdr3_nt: TGTGCCATCGCTACCAGGACAGGGGAAGCCTACGAGCAGTACTTC; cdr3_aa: CAIATRTGEAYEQYF
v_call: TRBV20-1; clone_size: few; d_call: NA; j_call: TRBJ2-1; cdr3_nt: TGCAGTGCTAGTCGGGGGCACAATGAGCAGTTCTTC; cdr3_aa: CSASRGHNEQFF
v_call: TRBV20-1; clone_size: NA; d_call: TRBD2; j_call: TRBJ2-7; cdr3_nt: TGCTGTGCTGGGAGCGGGAGGGATCCCGAGCAGTACTTC; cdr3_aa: CCAGSGRDPEQYF